These 29 T cell receptor beta chains were all obtained from the same sample, sequenced in a study of blood T cell repertoires in COVID-19. Sequencing used immunoSEQ multiplex PCR; TCRdb keeps in-frame clones, though not all of them. This table holds about 310,000 clones, 85% to 90% found once. Source material: peripheral blood. These TCRs come from a man in his 70s with acute or convalescent COVID-19.

This clone was observed a few times. V usage is TRBV4-3 and J usage is TRBJ2-7; 9 bases are shared with TRBD2. The CDR3 is 15 amino acids. From germline, CDR1 is LGHNA and CDR2 YSLEER. V dropped 3 bases and J dropped 3; count of bases not matched to a gene: 6. The CDR3 here is CASSQGAGGLYEQYF. The DNA of the CDR3 is TGCGCCAGCAGCCAGGGAGCGGGAGGACTCTACGAGCAGTACTTC.

The table lists this clone with a count of one. The V gene is TRBV28, the J gene TRBJ2-2; a weak D match, TRBD1 (6 bases). Trimming removed 2 bases from V and 3 bases from J, with 13 bases in between. CDR3 length: 16 residues. CDR1 and CDR2 from the germline V gene are MDHEN and SYDVKM. CDR3 sequence (DNA): TGTGCCAGCAGTTTAGGGGGCAGTACTTACACCGGGGAGCTGTTTTTT. Translated: CASSLGGSTYTGELFF. The variable domain in full, with the rest retrieved from reference TRBV28 and TRBJ2-2, is DVKVTQSSRYLVKRTGEKVFLECVQDMDHENMFWYRQDPGLGLRLIYFSYDVKMKEKGDIPEGYSVSREKKERFSLILESASTNQTSMYLCASSLGGSTYTGELFFGEGSRLTVL.

This clone showed up just once. The chain recombines TRBV3-1 (or the pseudogene TRBV3-2) with TRBJ1-1; D is unclear. Trimming removed 4 bases at V and 8 bases at J, with 11 bases between. The CDR3 covers 12 residues. The germline CDR1 and CDR2 sequences are LGHDT and YNNKEL (reference sequence). The CDR3 bases are TGTGCCAGCAGCCGACCGTCCGGGGAAGCTTTCTTT. Its protein product is CASSRPSGEAFF.

This chain uses TRBV21-1 with TRBJ2-2; TRBD2, the table's D call, lacks a check against the DNA. TRBV21-1 is described as a pseudogene. The CDR3 loop spans 19 amino acids. CDR3 nucleotide sequence: TGTGCCAGCAGCAAAGTCCGCTATAGCGGGGGGGCTAGCACCGGGGAGCTGTTTTTT. Translated: CASSKVRYSGGASTGELFF.

The chain uses TRBV12-5 and TRBJ2-1, with D tentatively TRBD2 (7 bases). The length of the CDR3 is 15 residues. Trimming pared 1 base from V and 9 bases from J, leaving 16 bases between. CDR1 is LGHNT, CDR2 FRNRAP, per germline. This chain's CDR3 is CASGLALGRGGEQFF. The CDR3 nucleotides are TGTGCTAGTGGTTTGGCCCTAGGGAGGGGGGGTGAGCAGTTCTTC. The entire variable domain, with the rest obtained from reference TRBV12-5 and TRBJ2-1, is as follows: DARVTQTPRHKVTEMGQEVTMRCQPILGHNTVFWYRQTMMQGLELLAYFRNRAPLDDSGMPKDRFSAEMPDATLATLKIQPSEPRDSAVYFCASGLALGRGGEQFFGPGTRLTVL.

The rearrangement uses TRBV19 and TRBJ1-1; D gene unclear. The CDR3 loop spans 14 amino acids. CDR1 and CDR2 (germline): LNHDA, SQIVND (reference sequence). Trimming removed 5 bases from V and 0 bases from J, with 10 bases in between. CDR3 DNA: TGTGCCAGTAGTGTCCGCGGGGTGAACACTGAAGCTTTCTTT. Its protein product is CASSVRGVNTEAFF.

A word on this clone: Other DNA sequences within the sample encode an identical CDR3. The V call is TRBV4-3, the J call TRBJ2-2, with D possibly being TRBD1 (5 bases). The V end lost 0 bases, the J end lost 5 bases, and 7 bases lay between the germline ends. CDR3 length: 14 residues. Germline V gene lookup returns CDR1 LGHNA and CDR2 YSLEER. CDR3 coding DNA: TGCGCCAGCAGCCAAGAAAGGGGAACCGGGGAGCTGTTTTTT. It specifies CASSQERGTGELFF.

This chain uses TRBV5-1 with TRBJ2-2; TRBD2 might be the D (6 bases). The CDR3 spans 15 residues. Germline-derived CDR1 and CDR2 are SGHRS and YFSETQ. V gave up 3 bases and J gave up 5 bases, with 14 bases separating them. CDR3 nucleotides: TGCGCCAGCAGCTCCGACCAAGGGAGGACCGGGGAGCTGTTTTTT. As protein: CASSSDQGRTGELFF.

V gene TRBV18 combines with J gene TRBJ2-6, with no clear D. Trimming pared 8 bases from V and 0 bases from J, leaving 5 bases between. CDR3 size: 13 residues. Germline loops: CDR1 KGHSH, CDR2 LQKENI. CDR3 residues: CASARSGANVLTF. CDR3 coding DNA: TGTGCCAGCGCGCGCTCTGGGGCCAACGTCCTGACTTTC. Full variable domain (outside the CDR3, taken from reference TRBV18 and TRBJ2-6): NAGVMQNPRHLVRRRGQEARLRCSPMKGHSHVYWYRQLPEEGLKFMVYLQKENIIDESGMPKERFSAEFPKEGPSILRIQQVVRGDSAAYFCASARSGANVLTFGAGSRLTVL.

A word on this clone: Other DNA sequences within the sample encode an identical CDR3. The rearrangement joins TRBV20-1 to TRBJ2-1; tentative D call: TRBD1 (5 bases). V lost 3 bases and J lost 4, with 13 bases in between. This CDR3 region has 14 residues. Germline CDR1 is DFQATT and CDR2 is SNEGSKA (reference sequence). The CDR3: CSASRQGIYNEQFF. The CDR3 nucleotides are TGCAGTGCTAGTAGGCAGGGAATTTACAATGAGCAGTTCTTC.

This chain links TRBV18 with TRBJ2-1; D is unclear. The CDR3 extends over 13 amino acids. The germline CDR1 and CDR2 sequences are KGHSH and LQKENI. Deletions cut 0 bases from V and 5 bases from J, with 5 bases between. The CDR3 protein is CASSPPLHNEQFF. The CDR3 region has the DNA TGTGCCAGCTCACCACCCCTTCACAATGAGCAGTTCTTC.

The chain combines TRBV6-8 with TRBJ1-2; 8 nucleotides align to TRBD1. Germline V gives CDR1 MNHGY, CDR2 SAAAGT. There are 16 residues in the CDR3. Losses at the gene ends were 3 bases for V and 4 bases for J; bases not matched to a gene: 10. CDR3 amino acids: CASSYPGQGGVYGYTF. As DNA, the CDR3 is TGTGCCAGCAGTTATCCTGGACAGGGAGGGGTCTATGGCTACACCTTC.

The chain combines TRBV18 with TRBJ2-7, with 7 nucleotides matching TRBD1. Germline-derived CDR1 and CDR2 are KGHSH and LQKENI. Losses at the gene ends were 0 bases for V and 2 bases for J; bases not matched to a gene: 4. The CDR3 totals 15 residues. The CDR3 DNA reads as TGTGCCAGCTCACCACCAGGGGGCAAGACCTACGAGCAGTACTTC. As protein: CASSPPGGKTYEQYF.

The chain employs TRBV7-2 and TRBJ2-5; D ambiguous. Germline-derived CDR1 and CDR2 are SGHTA and FQGNSA. CDR3 length equals 15 residues. Trimming stripped 1 base from V and 0 bases from J, with 9 bases between. CDR3 loop: CASSLGNQYQETQYF. The CDR3 region has the DNA TGTGCCAGCAGCTTAGGAAACCAGTACCAAGAGACCCAGTACTTC.

The V call is TRBV19, the J call TRBJ1-6; a weak D match, TRBD1 (5 bases). The V end was cut by 4 bases, the J end by 9 bases, with 13 bases between. The CDR3 loop spans 14 amino acids. Germline values: CDR1 LNHDA, CDR2 SQIVND (reference sequence). The CDR3 DNA reads as TGTGCCAGTAGTAGTGCCAGGGCTGGTTCACCCCTCCACTTT. It codes for CASSSARAGSPLHF.

The genes are TRBV18 and TRBJ1-4; 7 bases fit TRBD1. The CDR3 contains 13 residues. Trimming took 8 bases from V and 1 from J; bases not matched to a gene: 1. The germline CDR1 and CDR2 sequences are KGHSH and LQKENI. CDR3 loop: CASRQGTNEKLFF. CDR3 coding DNA: TGTGCCAGCCGACAGGGAACTAATGAAAAACTGTTTTTT.

V is TRBV9 and J is TRBJ2-2; TRBD2 matches 7 bases. The junction had 4 bases not matched to a gene; V was cut back by 1 base and J by 1 base. The CDR3 has 16 amino acids. Germline V CDR1 and CDR2: SGDLS, YYNGEE. CDR3 protein: CASSVSKRGNTGELFF. The CDR3 DNA reads TGTGCCAGCAGCGTAAGCAAGCGGGGGAACACCGGGGAGCTGTTTTTT.

This chain links TRBV3-1 (or the pseudogene TRBV3-2) with TRBJ1-5; 10 bases align to TRBD1. The CDR3 spans 16 residues. V lost 0 bases and J lost 5; bases outside the gene matches: 4. Germline CDR1 LGHDT, CDR2 YNNKEL (reference sequence). CDR3 residues: CASSQETGGRDQPQHF. The CDR3 bases are TGTGCCAGCAGCCAAGAGACAGGGGGCCGAGATCAGCCCCAGCATTTT.

The chain is built from TRBV3-1 (or the pseudogene TRBV3-2) and TRBJ2-7; TRBD2 matches 9 bases. Germline V gene lookup returns CDR1 LGHDT and CDR2 YNNKEL (reference sequence). The CDR3 has 17 amino acids. V lost 2 bases to trimming and J lost 0 bases; unmatched junction nucleotides: 8. CDR3 in DNA: TGTGCCAGCAGCCAACGCACTAGCGGGTATACCTCCTACGAGCAGTACTTC. It specifies CASSQRTSGYTSYEQYF.

This clone was picked up one time. The chain uses TRBV28 and TRBJ2-7, with 9 bases that match TRBD2. The CDR3 runs to 14 residues. The germline V gene encodes CDR1 MDHEN and CDR2 SYDVKM. J gave up 7 bases and V 2 bases, and 6 bases lay outside the gene matches. CDR3 sequence (DNA): TGTGCCAGCAGTTTAGTAGCGGGAGCGGGAGAGCAGTACTTC. Translation gives CASSLVAGAGEQYF.

This clone has a single count. The J gene is TRBJ2-7, the V gene TRBV2; a possible D gene is TRBD2 (5 bases). Between the trimmed V and J ends, which lost 0 bases and 12 bases, there was a span of 9 bases. Germline lookup yields CDR1 SNHLY and CDR2 FYNNEI. CDR3 length: 11 amino acids. The CDR3 DNA reads as TGTGCCAGCAGTGAAGCGAGCGGTAGGTACTTC. Amino acid sequence: CASSEASGRYF.

The rearrangement joins TRBV18 to TRBJ2-1, with D possibly TRBD1 on 5 matching bases. Trimming stripped 3 bases from V and 2 bases from J, with 14 bases between. Germline V gene data show CDR1 as KGHSH and CDR2 as LQKENI. The CDR3 contains 16 residues. The CDR3 spells CASSPDSGFAYNEQFF. The CDR3 DNA is TGTGCCAGCTCACCTGATTCAGGGTTCGCCTACAATGAGCAGTTCTTC. The full variable domain, its missing parts supplied by reference TRBV18 and TRBJ2-1, is NAGVMQNPRHLVRRRGQEARLRCSPMKGHSHVYWYRQLPEEGLKFMVYLQKENIIDESGMPKERFSAEFPKEGPSILRIQQVVRGDSAAYFCASSPDSGFAYNEQFFGPGTRLTVL.

The rearrangement links TRBV15 to TRBJ1-2, with 10 bases aligning to TRBD1. V lost 1 base and J lost 7; bases outside the gene matches: 9. Germline V gene sequence: CDR1 LNHNV, CDR2 YYDKDF (reference sequence). CDR3 length equals 16 residues. CDR3 sequence (DNA): TGTGCCACCAGCAGAGGTGGGGGACAGGGGAAGGGTGGCTACACCTTC. It codes for CATSRGGGQGKGGYTF.

Only one count was recorded for this clone. J is TRBJ2-1 and V is TRBV5-1; D gene unclear. V lost 5 bases, J lost 2 bases, and 17 bases lay in between. The CDR3 runs 16 residues. Looked up from germline, CDR1 is SGHRS and CDR2 is YFSETQ. This chain's CDR3 is CASSVLGSQTYNEQFF. CDR3 bases: TGCGCCAGCAGTGTCTTGGGTAGCCAGACCTACAATGAGCAGTTCTTC.

This chain connects TRBV6-6 to TRBJ2-1; tentative D call: TRBD2 (6 bases). There are 12 residues in the CDR3. V dropped 6 bases and J dropped 5 bases, with 8 bases sitting between them. Germline V CDR1 and CDR2: MNHNY, SVGAGI (reference sequence). The CDR3 loop reads CASRGGNNEQFF. In nucleotides, the CDR3 is TGTGCCAGCAGAGGCGGGAACAATGAGCAGTTCTTC.

CDR3 loop: CAWSALPGEPQHF. CDR3 in DNA: TGTGCCTGGAGCGCACTGCCGGGGGAGCCCCAGCATTTT. The rearrangement links TRBV30 to TRBJ1-5, with TRBD1 as a possible D gene (5 bases). Trimming shortened V by 3 bases and J by 8 bases, and 14 bases separated the two germline ends. The CDR3 is 13 residues long. CDR1 and CDR2 (germline): GTSNPN, SVGIG (reference sequence). Full variable domain (remainder filled in from reference TRBV30 and TRBJ1-5): SQTIHQWPATLVQPVGSPLSLECTVEGTSNPNLYWYRQAAGRGLQLLFYSVGIGQISSEVPQNLSASRPQDRQFILSSKKLLLSDSGFYLCAWSALPGEPQHFGDGTRLSIL.

V is TRBV7-2 and J is TRBJ1-3; possibly TRBD1 for D (5 bases). Trimming took off 7 bases at V and 4 bases at J, with 20 bases between the two ends. The CDR3 is made up of 16 amino acids. Germline lookup yields CDR1 SGHTA and CDR2 FQGNSA. The CDR3 bases are TGTGCCAGCACCCAATTGACCAGGGTAGCAGGAAACACCATATATTTT. Amino acids: CASTQLTRVAGNTIYF.

The V gene is TRBV5-5, the J gene TRBJ2-5; 15 positions agree with TRBD2. CDR3 length: 17 residues. Germline V gives CDR1 SGHKS, CDR2 YYEKEE (reference sequence). With V trimmed by 2 bases and J by 5 bases, 7 bases remained unmatched. CDR3 coding DNA: TGTGCCAGCAGCTTCGGGACTAGCGGGAGGCAGGGGGAGACCCAGTACTTC. It codes for CASSFGTSGRQGETQYF.

The chain carries TRBV9 and TRBJ1-2; 7 bases are a match to TRBD1. Germline loops: CDR1 SGDLS, CDR2 YYNGEE. The CDR3 spans 14 residues. The ends lost 4 bases at V and 5 bases at J; junction bases unmatched: 8. This CDR3 reads CASSSRGGDYGYTF. CDR3 DNA: TGTGCCAGCAGCTCAAGAGGGGGCGATTATGGCTACACCTTC. The variable domain in full, with the rest retrieved from reference TRBV9 and TRBJ1-2, is DSGVTQTPKHLITATGQRVTLRCSPRSGDLSVYWYQQSLDQGLQFLIQYYNGEERAKGNILERFSAQQFPDLHSELNLSSLELGDSALYFCASSSRGGDYGYTFGSGTRLTVV.